This is a list of T cell receptor beta chains from one sample in a study of STAT5B mutations in CD4+ large granular lymphocyte leukemia. This table comes from immunoSEQ multiplex PCR, and its TCRdb copy is limited to in-frame clones, with some not included. Of about 29,000 clones in the sample, around four fifths were seen once. Sample: CD4+ T cells from blood buffy coats. These receptor sequences come from a human donor in good health. CDR3s include the opening cysteine and the closing phenylalanine or tryptophan.

V	J	CDR3
TRBV7-9	TRBJ1-1	CASSPPVQGTEAFF
TRBV28	TRBJ2-1	CASTRTPGRNEQFF
TRBV12-5	TRBJ1-4	CASGYTGGTNEKLFF
TRBV7-8	TRBJ2-2	CASSSSLSGSNTGELFF
TRBV11-2	TRBJ1-3	CASSLARVGNTIYF
TRBV28	TRBJ2-1	CASGLADRYNEQFF
TRBV19	TRBJ1-1	CASSKGSTNTEAFF
TRBV6-5	TRBJ1-2	CASRPGDQNYGYTF
TRBV11-2	TRBJ2-7	CASSLDRGQGFEQYF
TRBV10-3	TRBJ2-6	CATHRNSGTGVSGANVLTF
TRBV11-2	TRBJ1-1	CASSLVRTANTEAFF
TRBV9	TRBJ2-3	CASSDRGTASTDTQYF
TRBV7-7	TRBJ2-5	CASSQEETQYF
TRBV5-8	TRBJ2-2	CASRPKQGYTGELFF
TRBV7-2	TRBJ2-1	CASSLEDRAQFF
TRBV2	TRBJ2-4	CASKVAGGQNIQYF
TRBV5-8	TRBJ2-2	CASRIGTSGMTGELFF
TRBV7-8	TRBJ1-1	CASSFSWTTEAFF
TRBV2	TRBJ1-6	CASSGRESGDSPLHF
TRBV6-6	TRBJ1-1	CASSYGRGVEAFF
TRBV5-1	TRBJ1-5	CASSSTGGLQPQHF
TRBV6-5	TRBJ1-5	CASSLDRDGQPQHF
TRBV11-2	TRBJ2-5	CASSLLLPGLAGGRETQYF
TRBV7-8	TRBJ1-5	CASSLGGPSNQPQHF
TRBV5-6	TRBJ1-5	CASASGTSNQPQHF
TRBV19	TRBJ2-2	CASSKGVAGELFF
TRBV19	TRBJ2-2	CASSRDRETGELFF
TRBV4-3	TRBJ2-1	CASSLTDRGSNEKFF
TRBV6-5	TRBJ2-2	CASSYRSQGARELFF
TRBV6-1	TRBJ2-2	CASSEAWGTGKLFF
TRBV11-2	TRBJ2-1	CASSLGRSSGGFNEQFF
TRBV7-9	TRBJ2-5	CASSPGGGVGTQETQYF
TRBV9	TRBJ1-1	CASSEGPTFRGAKNTEAFF
TRBV28	TRBJ2-3	CASSTRQGRTDTQYF
TRBV7-2	TRBJ1-4	CASSSGTYEKLFF
TRBV25-1	TRBJ1-2	CASSAVNYGYTF
TRBV7-2	TRBJ1-5	CASSPLRQGAISNQPQHF
TRBV7-2	TRBJ1-1	CASSLRTGGPTEAFF
TRBV29-1	TRBJ2-6	CSVVEGGANVLTF
TRBV28	TRBJ1-1	CASSQQGARTEAFF
TRBV5-6	TRBJ2-7	CASSLDGPNRGRTYEQYF
TRBV12-5	TRBJ2-5	CASGPNTPKYF
TRBV5-1	TRBJ1-5	CASSLEQGQPQHF
TRBV21-1	TRBJ2-3	CASSKERFRDRITDTQYF
TRBV5-5	TRBJ2-3	CASSLSISRTDTQYF
TRBV6-5	TRBJ1-4	CASSPSTGVVEKLFF
TRBV27	TRBJ1-5	CASSSSGGRPSLQHF
TRBV7-9	TRBJ1-5	CASSPMGGVSNQPQHF
TRBV28	TRBJ1-2	CASSSPPDSRLYIYYGYTF
TRBV4-3	TRBJ1-2	CASSQSWSDYGYTF